These T cell receptor beta chains were read from a single sample in a study of blood T cell repertoires in COVID-19. The table came from immunoSEQ multiplex PCR; TCRdb's copy has only in-frame clones and leaves some out. Here the sample spans about 82,000 clones, around 78% being singletons. Sequences were obtained from peripheral blood. All receptors derive from a man between 60 and 70 years old with COVID-19, enrolled during active disease. Both conserved end residues are part of each CDR3. The D gene is left open where the match is weak. Expanded clones are given a class, and other clones once, few, many or no size at all.

v_call,j_call,d_call,clone_size,cdr3_aa,cdr3_nt
TRBV6-6,TRBJ2-1,TRBD2,NA,CASSYSRASGMGEQFF,TGTGCCAGCAGTTACTCGAGGGCTAGCGGGATGGGTGAGCAGTTCTTC
TRBV6-2/TRBV6-3,TRBJ2-4,TRBD2,NA,CASSSGRAGLAKNIQYF,TGTGCCAGCAGTTCAGGTCGAGCGGGGTTAGCCAAAAACATTCAGTACTTC
TRBV6-6,TRBJ2-5,TRBD1,NA,CASSYGTGLETQYF,TGTGCCAGCAGTTACGGGACAGGGCTGGAGACCCAGTACTTC
TRBV15,TRBJ2-3,TRBD2,once,CATSSSGGNTDTQYF,TGTGCCACCAGCAGTAGCGGGGGAAACACAGATACGCAGTATTTT
TRBV6-6,TRBJ2-4,NA,NA,CASRGVWEAKNIQYF,TGTGCCAGTAGGGGTGTGTGGGAAGCCAAAAACATTCAGTACTTC
TRBV3-1/TRBV3-2,TRBJ2-6,NA,NA,CASSWSSGANVLTF,TGTGCCAGCAGCTGGAGCTCTGGGGCCAACGTCCTGACTTTC
TRBV6-6,TRBJ1-1,TRBD1,NA,CASSNEGARRNTEAFF,TGTGCCAGCAGTAACGAGGGGGCGAGACGGAACACTGAAGCTTTCTTT
TRBV19,TRBJ2-2,TRBD1,few,CASSIRGTGWDRELFF,TGTGCCAGTAGTATTAGGGGGACAGGGTGGGACAGGGAGCTGTTTTTT
TRBV12-3/TRBV12-4,TRBJ1-1,NA,NA,CASSFTDEAFF,TGTGCCAGCAGTTTTACAGATGAAGCTTTCTTT
TRBV7-3,TRBJ2-5,NA,once,CASSLNGGRETQYF,TGTGCCAGCAGCTTAAATGGAGGGCGGGAGACCCAGTACTTC
TRBV7-9,TRBJ2-2,NA,NA,CASSFLQGNTGELFF,TGTGCCAGCAGCTTTCTTCAGGGGAACACCGGGGAGCTGTTTTTT
TRBV2,TRBJ1-6,NA,NA,CASRTEYNSPLHF,TGTGCCAGTCGGACAGAGTATAATTCACCCCTCCACTTT
TRBV4-2,TRBJ2-2,NA,once,CASSQEVTVSTGELFF,TGTGCCAGCAGCCAAGAGGTCACAGTTAGCACCGGGGAGCTGTTTTTT
TRBV5-1,TRBJ1-6,NA,few,CASSLGNSNSPLHF,TGCGCCAGCAGCTTGGGAAACAGTAATTCACCCCTCCACTTT
TRBV5-1,TRBJ1-3,TRBD1,NA,CASSLPGQGSGNTIYF,TGCGCCAGCAGCTTGCCGGGACAGGGGTCCGGAAACACCATATATTTT
TRBV7-9,TRBJ1-2,NA,NA,CASSSQGTFYGYTF,TGTGCCAGCAGCTCCCAGGGTACCTTCTATGGCTACACCTTC
TRBV5-1,TRBJ1-2,NA,NA,CASSLKPPPGGYTF,TGCGCCAGCAGCTTAAAGCCCCCGCCGGGTGGCTACACCTTC
TRBV2,TRBJ2-3,NA,once,CASSEALGWATDTQYF,TGTGCCAGCAGTGAAGCGCTTGGTTGGGCGACAGATACGCAGTATTTT